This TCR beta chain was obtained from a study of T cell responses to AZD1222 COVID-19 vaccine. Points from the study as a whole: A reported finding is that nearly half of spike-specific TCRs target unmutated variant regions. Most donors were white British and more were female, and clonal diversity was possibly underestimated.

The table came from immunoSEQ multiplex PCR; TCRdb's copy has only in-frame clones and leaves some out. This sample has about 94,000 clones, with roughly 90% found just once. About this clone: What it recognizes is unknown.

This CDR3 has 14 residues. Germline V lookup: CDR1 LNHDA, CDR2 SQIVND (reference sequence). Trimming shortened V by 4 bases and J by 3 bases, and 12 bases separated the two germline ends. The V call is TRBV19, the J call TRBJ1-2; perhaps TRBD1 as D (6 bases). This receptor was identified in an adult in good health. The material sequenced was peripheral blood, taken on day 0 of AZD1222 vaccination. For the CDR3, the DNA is TGTGCCAGTAGTACAGGGGTCCTCTACTATGGCTACACCTTC. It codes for CASSTGVLYYGYTF.